Listed below are T cell receptor beta chains from one sample, sequenced in a study of CD8+ T cells in alopecia areata. Libraries were prepared by immunoSEQ multiplex PCR; TCRdb keeps only in-frame clonotypes and omits some of them. The sample records approximately 200,000 clones, around 60% being singletons. The material was CD4+ T cells sorted from blood, obtained at week 4, from a patient treated with tofacitinib. The receptors here all came from a human donor with alopecia areata. Each CDR3 is given with its conserved first and last residue. A D gene is named only where the DNA matches it firmly. A row's size may be missing; if present it is once, few, many or a size class.

d_call: NA
clone_size: few
v_call: TRBV29-1
j_call: TRBJ2-1
cdr3_nt: TGCAGCGTTGTTGAATTTCTTTCGGGTAATGAGCAGTTCTTC
cdr3_aa: CSVVEFLSGNEQFF

d_call: TRBD1
clone_size: few
v_call: TRBV6-6
j_call: TRBJ1-2
cdr3_nt: TGTGCCAGCAGTAGGGACAGGGTTCTTTTTTATGGCTACACCTTC
cdr3_aa: CASSRDRVLFYGYTF

d_call: TRBD2
clone_size: NA
v_call: TRBV4-2
j_call: TRBJ2-5
cdr3_nt: TGTGCCAGCAGCCAAGCGGCTAGCGGGGGAGGAGAGGCCCAGTACTTC
cdr3_aa: CASSQAASGGGEAQYF

d_call: NA
clone_size: NA
v_call: TRBV5-1
j_call: TRBJ2-7
cdr3_nt: TGCGCCAGCAGCTTGGATATCTACGAGCAGTACTTC
cdr3_aa: CASSLDIYEQYF

d_call: NA
clone_size: NA
v_call: TRBV29-1
j_call: TRBJ1-2
cdr3_nt: TGCAGCGCTGTTAACTTGGGGTCCTATGGCTACACCTTC
cdr3_aa: CSAVNLGSYGYTF

d_call: NA
clone_size: NA
v_call: TRBV29-1
j_call: TRBJ1-1
cdr3_nt: TGCAGCGCTCTTACCGGGAAGAACACTGAAGCTTTCTTT
cdr3_aa: CSALTGKNTEAFF

d_call: NA
clone_size: few
v_call: TRBV18
j_call: TRBJ1-2
cdr3_nt: TGTGCCAGCTCACCGGACAGAAACTATGGCTACACCTTC
cdr3_aa: CASSPDRNYGYTF

d_call: TRBD1
clone_size: many
v_call: TRBV29-1
j_call: TRBJ1-2
cdr3_nt: TGCAGCGTTTCAACAGGGGGCGCAGGGGGCTACACCTTC
cdr3_aa: CSVSTGGAGGYTF

d_call: NA
clone_size: NA
v_call: TRBV11-2
j_call: TRBJ2-3
cdr3_nt: TGTGCCAGCAGCTTCACAGATACGCAGTATTTT
cdr3_aa: CASSFTDTQYF

d_call: NA
clone_size: NA
v_call: TRBV25-1
j_call: TRBJ2-7
cdr3_nt: TGTGCCAGCAGTGAATTTGAGGGGGAGCAGTACTTC
cdr3_aa: CASSEFEGEQYF

d_call: NA
clone_size: NA
v_call: TRBV20-1
j_call: TRBJ2-5
cdr3_nt: TGCAGTGCCACTCACCAAGAGACCCAGTACTTC
cdr3_aa: CSATHQETQYF

d_call: TRBD2
clone_size: NA
v_call: TRBV6-5
j_call: TRBJ2-4
cdr3_nt: TGTGCCAGCAGGACGGGGGGATCTTCCAAAAACATTCAGTACTTC
cdr3_aa: CASRTGGSSKNIQYF

d_call: TRBD1
clone_size: NA
v_call: TRBV18
j_call: TRBJ2-1
cdr3_nt: TGTGCCAGCTCACAAGAGACAGGGGGCCCCTACAATGAGCAGTTCTTC
cdr3_aa: CASSQETGGPYNEQFF

d_call: NA
clone_size: NA
v_call: TRBV5-4
j_call: TRBJ2-6
cdr3_nt: TGTGCCAGCAGCTTTCCCTCTGGGGCCAACGTCCTGACTTTC
cdr3_aa: CASSFPSGANVLTF

d_call: TRBD1
clone_size: NA
v_call: TRBV5-1
j_call: TRBJ2-5
cdr3_nt: TGCGCCAGCAGCACAGGGGACAGGGGAGGAGAGACCCAGTACTTC
cdr3_aa: CASSTGDRGGETQYF

d_call: NA
clone_size: NA
v_call: TRBV29-1
j_call: TRBJ2-5
cdr3_nt: TGCAGCGTTGGACGCGATCCAGGGGAGACCCAGTACTTC
cdr3_aa: CSVGRDPGETQYF

d_call: NA
clone_size: NA
v_call: TRBV5-1
j_call: TRBJ1-1
cdr3_nt: TGCGCCAGCAGCACCAACGCGGGGAACACTGAAGCTTTCTTT
cdr3_aa: CASSTNAGNTEAFF